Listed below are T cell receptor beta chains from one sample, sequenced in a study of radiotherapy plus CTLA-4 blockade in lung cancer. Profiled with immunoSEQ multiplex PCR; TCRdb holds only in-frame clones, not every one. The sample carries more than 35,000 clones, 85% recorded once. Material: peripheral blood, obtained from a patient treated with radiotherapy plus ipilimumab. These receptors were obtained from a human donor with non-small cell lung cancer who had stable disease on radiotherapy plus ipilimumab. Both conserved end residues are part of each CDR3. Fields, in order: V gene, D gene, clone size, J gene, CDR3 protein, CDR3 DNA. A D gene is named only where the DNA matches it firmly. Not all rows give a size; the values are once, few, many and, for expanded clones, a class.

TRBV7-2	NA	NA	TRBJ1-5	CASSLGGVDQPQHF	TGTGCCAGCAGCTTAGGGGGGGTAGATCAGCCCCAGCATTTT
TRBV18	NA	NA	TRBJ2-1	CASSPLTAGGEQFF	TGTGCCAGCTCACCACTTACGGCGGGCGGTGAGCAGTTCTTC
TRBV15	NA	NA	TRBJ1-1	CATSRDLRDTEAFF	TGTGCCACCAGCAGAGATTTGAGGGACACTGAAGCTTTCTTT
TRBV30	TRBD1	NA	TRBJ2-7	CAVGQGPYEQYF	TGTGCCGTGGGACAGGGCCCCTACGAGCAGTACTTC
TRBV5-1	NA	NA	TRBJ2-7	CASSISSTGPYEQYF	TGCGCCAGCAGCATATCTTCGACAGGTCCCTACGAGCAGTACTTC
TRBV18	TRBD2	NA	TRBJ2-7	CASSPGTSTTYEQYF	TGTGCCAGCTCACCAGGGACTAGCACCACCTACGAGCAGTACTTC
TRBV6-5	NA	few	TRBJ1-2	CASSPRQAFYGYTF	TGTGCCAGCAGTCCTCGACAGGCCTTCTATGGCTACACCTTC
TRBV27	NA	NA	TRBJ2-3	CASSPGWASTDTQYF	TGTGCCAGCAGCCCAGGGTGGGCTAGCACAGATACGCAGTATTTT
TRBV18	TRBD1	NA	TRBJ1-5	CASSPDREVRNQPQHF	TGTGCCAGCTCACCGGACAGGGAAGTTCGTAATCAGCCCCAGCATTTT
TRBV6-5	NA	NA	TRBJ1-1	CASSYGTVNTEAFF	TGTGCCAGCAGTTACGGTACGGTGAACACTGAAGCTTTCTTT
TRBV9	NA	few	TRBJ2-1	CASSVGSGTTHEQFF	TGTGCCAGCAGCGTAGGATCCGGGACAACGCATGAGCAGTTCTTC
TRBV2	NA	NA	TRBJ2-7	CASSEGPTPRGYEQYF	TGTGCCAGCAGTGAAGGGCCAACCCCCCGAGGCTACGAGCAGTACTTC
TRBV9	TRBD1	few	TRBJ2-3	CASSVQGVADTQYF	TGTGCCAGCAGCGTCCAGGGGGTGGCAGATACGCAGTATTTT